These T cell receptor beta chains were read from a single sample in a study of control samples from healthy donors and cancer patients. TCRdb keeps only in-frame clones here, not all; method: immunoSEQ multiplex PCR. The table has roughly 120,000 clones, about 95% seen once. Sequencing was performed on blood. All receptors derive from a man between 25 and 39 years old in good health. The CDR3 runs from the conserved cysteine through the conserved F or W. The order of the fields is J gene, clone size, CDR3 length, D gene, V gene, CDR3 DNA, CDR3 protein. A D gene is named only where the DNA matches it firmly. Expanded clones get a size class; other rows say once, few or many, or leave the size out.

j_call: TRBJ2-1; clone_size: NA; cdr3_length: 16; d_call: TRBD1; v_call: TRBV5-1; cdr3_nt: TGCGCCAGCAGCCTGGGGGACAGGGGTTCCTACAATGAGCAGTTCTTC; cdr3_aa: CASSLGDRGSYNEQFF
j_call: TRBJ2-1; clone_size: once; cdr3_length: 14; d_call: TRBD1; v_call: TRBV6-5; cdr3_nt: TGTGCCCCCAGGAAACCAGCGGACAGGGGCGAGCAGTTCTTC; cdr3_aa: CAPRKPADRGEQFF
j_call: TRBJ1-5; clone_size: NA; cdr3_length: 14; d_call: NA; v_call: TRBV19; cdr3_nt: TGTGCCAGTAGTACGTCGCGGCCTAAGGCGCCCCAGCATTTT; cdr3_aa: CASSTSRPKAPQHF
j_call: TRBJ2-3; clone_size: NA; cdr3_length: 17; d_call: TRBD2; v_call: TRBV30; cdr3_nt: TGTGCCTGGAGTAGAGCGTGGACTAGCGGGGGCACAGATACGCAGTATTTT; cdr3_aa: CAWSRAWTSGGTDTQYF
j_call: TRBJ2-7; clone_size: NA; cdr3_length: 15; d_call: NA; v_call: TRBV6-5; cdr3_nt: TGTGCCAGCAGTTATGGGTATCTGGACGGCTACGAGCAGTACTTC; cdr3_aa: CASSYGYLDGYEQYF
j_call: TRBJ2-7; clone_size: NA; cdr3_length: 13; d_call: NA; v_call: TRBV19; cdr3_nt: TGTGCCAGTAGGGACAGACACTCCTACGAGCAGTACTTC; cdr3_aa: CASRDRHSYEQYF
j_call: TRBJ2-1; clone_size: NA; cdr3_length: 15; d_call: NA; v_call: TRBV7-9; cdr3_nt: TGTGCCAGCAGCCGGACAGCAACCTCCTACAATGAGCAGTTCTTC; cdr3_aa: CASSRTATSYNEQFF
j_call: TRBJ1-5; clone_size: NA; cdr3_length: 13; d_call: NA; v_call: TRBV27; cdr3_nt: TGTGCCAGCAGTTTGGGACCGAATCAGCCCCAGCATTTT; cdr3_aa: CASSLGPNQPQHF
j_call: TRBJ2-7; clone_size: NA; cdr3_length: 13; d_call: NA; v_call: TRBV6-2/TRBV6-3; cdr3_nt: TGTGCCAGCAGTTACGGGCAGGGGCTCGAGCAGTACTTC; cdr3_aa: CASSYGQGLEQYF
j_call: TRBJ1-1; clone_size: NA; cdr3_length: 13; d_call: NA; v_call: TRBV13; cdr3_nt: TGTGCCAGCAGCTTAGGGGAGCCCACTGAAGCTTTCTTT; cdr3_aa: CASSLGEPTEAFF
j_call: TRBJ1-2; clone_size: NA; cdr3_length: 17; d_call: TRBD1; v_call: TRBV3-1/TRBV3-2; cdr3_nt: TGTGCCAGCAGCCAGGAAAGTCCCGGGACAGCTTCTTATGGCTACACCTTC; cdr3_aa: CASSQESPGTASYGYTF
j_call: TRBJ1-3; clone_size: NA; cdr3_length: 15; d_call: NA; v_call: TRBV2; cdr3_nt: TGTGCCAGCAGTGACCCAGGTTATGCGGGAAACACCATATATTTT; cdr3_aa: CASSDPGYAGNTIYF
j_call: TRBJ2-1; clone_size: NA; cdr3_length: 18; d_call: NA; v_call: TRBV12-5; cdr3_nt: TGTGCTAGTGGTTTGGTACTAACCAGGGCAAGCTCCTACAATGAGCAGTTCTTC; cdr3_aa: CASGLVLTRASSYNEQFF
j_call: TRBJ1-1; clone_size: NA; cdr3_length: 13; d_call: NA; v_call: TRBV10-3; cdr3_nt: TGTGCCACCTCAATGGGGATCGGCACTGAAGCTTTCTTT; cdr3_aa: CATSMGIGTEAFF
j_call: TRBJ2-5; clone_size: NA; cdr3_length: 16; d_call: TRBD2; v_call: TRBV9; cdr3_nt: TGTGCCAGCAGCGCTAGCGGGGGACTCCAACAAGAGACCCAGTACTTC; cdr3_aa: CASSASGGLQQETQYF
j_call: TRBJ1-2; clone_size: NA; cdr3_length: 15; d_call: NA; v_call: TRBV6-4; cdr3_nt: TGTGCCAGCTGCCCCGATGGGGGCGCGAGCTATGGCTACACCTTC; cdr3_aa: CASCPDGGASYGYTF
j_call: TRBJ2-5; clone_size: NA; cdr3_length: 16; d_call: TRBD2; v_call: TRBV7-2; cdr3_nt: TGTGCCAGCAGCTTCCAGACTAGCGGGGGGGCCGGGACCCAGTACTTC; cdr3_aa: CASSFQTSGGAGTQYF
j_call: TRBJ1-5; clone_size: NA; cdr3_length: 16; d_call: TRBD1; v_call: TRBV7-8; cdr3_nt: TGTGCCAGCAGCCTGAGGGACAGGGTTAGCAATCAGCCCCAGCATTTT; cdr3_aa: CASSLRDRVSNQPQHF
j_call: TRBJ2-1; clone_size: NA; cdr3_length: 16; d_call: TRBD2; v_call: TRBV7-3; cdr3_nt: TGTGCCAGCAGCCTTGGACTAGCGGGGGTATACAATGAGCAGTTCTTC; cdr3_aa: CASSLGLAGVYNEQFF
j_call: TRBJ2-6; clone_size: NA; cdr3_length: 18; d_call: NA; v_call: TRBV5-1; cdr3_nt: TGCGCCAGCAGCTTTTTGGGGACCTTTAGCTCTGGGGCCAACGTCCTGACTTTC; cdr3_aa: CASSFLGTFSSGANVLTF
j_call: TRBJ2-1; clone_size: once; cdr3_length: 16; d_call: TRBD2; v_call: TRBV18; cdr3_nt: TGTGCCAGCTCACCGCCGAGTATAGCGGGGGGCCATGAGCAGTTCTTC; cdr3_aa: CASSPPSIAGGHEQFF
j_call: TRBJ2-7; clone_size: NA; cdr3_length: 15; d_call: TRBD2; v_call: TRBV20-1; cdr3_nt: TGCAGTGCTAGTAATCCGGGACTAACACCCTACGAGCAGTACTTC; cdr3_aa: CSASNPGLTPYEQYF
j_call: TRBJ2-5; clone_size: once; cdr3_length: 13; d_call: NA; v_call: TRBV11-2; cdr3_nt: TGTGCCAGCAGCTTTTCGGGATTAGAGACCCAGTACTTC; cdr3_aa: CASSFSGLETQYF
j_call: TRBJ2-7; clone_size: NA; cdr3_length: 12; d_call: NA; v_call: TRBV6-2/TRBV6-3; cdr3_nt: TGTGCCAGCAGTGACATCAGCTACGAGCAGTACTTC; cdr3_aa: CASSDISYEQYF
j_call: TRBJ2-1; clone_size: NA; cdr3_length: 14; d_call: TRBD2; v_call: TRBV10-3; cdr3_nt: TGTGCCATCAAAGGGCGGGGGGGCCTTGATGAGCAGTTCTTC; cdr3_aa: CAIKGRGGLDEQFF
j_call: TRBJ1-3; clone_size: NA; cdr3_length: 14; d_call: NA; v_call: TRBV7-9; cdr3_nt: TGTGCCAGCAGCTCCTATAACTCTGGAAACACCATATATTTT; cdr3_aa: CASSSYNSGNTIYF
j_call: TRBJ2-1; clone_size: NA; cdr3_length: 12; d_call: NA; v_call: TRBV19; cdr3_nt: TGTGCCAGTAGTATCAACAGCAATGAGCAGTTCTTC; cdr3_aa: CASSINSNEQFF
j_call: TRBJ1-1; clone_size: NA; cdr3_length: 17; d_call: NA; v_call: TRBV6-6; cdr3_nt: TGTGCCAGCAGTCTAGCGGGCCTAAGAAATATGAACACTGAAGCTTTCTTT; cdr3_aa: CASSLAGLRNMNTEAFF
j_call: TRBJ2-7; clone_size: NA; cdr3_length: 14; d_call: TRBD1; v_call: TRBV5-1; cdr3_nt: TGCGCCAGCAGCCCTTTCGGACAGGGCCACGAGCAGTACTTC; cdr3_aa: CASSPFGQGHEQYF
j_call: TRBJ2-2; clone_size: NA; cdr3_length: 16; d_call: NA; v_call: TRBV11-2; cdr3_nt: TGTGCCAGCAGCTTCGTGGGGGGGCGTAACACCGGGGAGCTGTTTTTT; cdr3_aa: CASSFVGGRNTGELFF
j_call: TRBJ1-3; clone_size: NA; cdr3_length: 16; d_call: NA; v_call: TRBV6-4; cdr3_nt: TGTGCCAGCCCGCGAGGATACCCCTGCTCTGGAAACACCATATATTTT; cdr3_aa: CASPRGYPCSGNTIYF
j_call: TRBJ1-5; clone_size: NA; cdr3_length: 12; d_call: NA; v_call: TRBV7-9; cdr3_nt: TGTGCCAGCAGCTTGGTGGATCAGCCCCAGCATTTT; cdr3_aa: CASSLVDQPQHF
j_call: TRBJ1-5; clone_size: NA; cdr3_length: 16; d_call: NA; v_call: TRBV19; cdr3_nt: TGTGCCAGTAGCCCACTGGGTATCGGTGGCAATCAGCCCCAGCATTTT; cdr3_aa: CASSPLGIGGNQPQHF
j_call: TRBJ2-1; clone_size: NA; cdr3_length: 16; d_call: TRBD1; v_call: TRBV14; cdr3_nt: TGTGCCAGCAGCTCGGACAGGGGCTCACCCTACAATGAGCAGTTCTTC; cdr3_aa: CASSSDRGSPYNEQFF
j_call: TRBJ1-3; clone_size: NA; cdr3_length: 14; d_call: NA; v_call: TRBV30; cdr3_nt: TGTGCCTGGAGGGTTATATCCTCTGGAAACACCATATATTTT; cdr3_aa: CAWRVISSGNTIYF
j_call: TRBJ2-3; clone_size: NA; cdr3_length: 13; d_call: NA; v_call: TRBV12-5; cdr3_nt: TGTGCTAGTGGTTCGGGGACTTCCGATACGCAGTATTTT; cdr3_aa: CASGSGTSDTQYF
j_call: TRBJ1-1; clone_size: NA; cdr3_length: 14; d_call: NA; v_call: TRBV27; cdr3_nt: TGTGCCAGCAGTTTAACGGCGGAATACCCTGAAGCTTTCTTT; cdr3_aa: CASSLTAEYPEAFF
j_call: TRBJ1-2; clone_size: NA; cdr3_length: 16; d_call: TRBD1; v_call: TRBV5-8; cdr3_nt: TGTGCCAGCAGCTTGAAGGCGTACAGGGGGCTCGGTGGCTACACCTTC; cdr3_aa: CASSLKAYRGLGGYTF
j_call: TRBJ1-2; clone_size: once; cdr3_length: 15; d_call: TRBD1; v_call: TRBV9; cdr3_nt: TGTGCCAGCAGCTCGGACAGGGAAATTAACTATGGCTACACCTTC; cdr3_aa: CASSSDREINYGYTF
j_call: TRBJ1-3; clone_size: NA; cdr3_length: 17; d_call: NA; v_call: TRBV18; cdr3_nt: TGTGCCAGCTCACCACCCGACTCGGGGTCTTCTGGAAACACCATATATTTT; cdr3_aa: CASSPPDSGSSGNTIYF
j_call: TRBJ2-7; clone_size: NA; cdr3_length: 16; d_call: NA; v_call: TRBV10-3; cdr3_nt: TGTGCCATCAGTGACCTTGGGGAGAGGAGCTCCTACGAGCAGTACTTC; cdr3_aa: CAISDLGERSSYEQYF
j_call: TRBJ2-1; clone_size: NA; cdr3_length: 15; d_call: NA; v_call: TRBV7-9; cdr3_nt: TGTGCCAGCAGGGGGAGCGGGCATTTTTACAATGAGCAGTTCTTC; cdr3_aa: CASRGSGHFYNEQFF
j_call: TRBJ2-3; clone_size: NA; cdr3_length: 16; d_call: NA; v_call: TRBV6-1; cdr3_nt: TGTGCCAGCAGTGAACAAGGGCGGGGGCGGTCAGATACGCAGTATTTT; cdr3_aa: CASSEQGRGRSDTQYF
j_call: TRBJ2-3; clone_size: NA; cdr3_length: 13; d_call: NA; v_call: TRBV5-6; cdr3_nt: TGTGCCAGCAGCTTTAAGGGTAGAGATACGCAGTATTTT; cdr3_aa: CASSFKGRDTQYF
j_call: TRBJ1-1; clone_size: NA; cdr3_length: 16; d_call: NA; v_call: TRBV30; cdr3_nt: TGTGCCTGGTTACGAGGGGCGACTGGCGTGAACACTGAAGCTTTCTTT; cdr3_aa: CAWLRGATGVNTEAFF
j_call: TRBJ2-7; clone_size: few; cdr3_length: 15; d_call: TRBD1; v_call: TRBV24-1; cdr3_nt: TGTGCCACCAGTGATTCGGGACAGGGAAGCTACGAGCAGTACTTC; cdr3_aa: CATSDSGQGSYEQYF
j_call: TRBJ1-2; clone_size: NA; cdr3_length: 16; d_call: NA; v_call: TRBV27; cdr3_nt: TGTGCCAGCAGTCCAGGGTATTCCCTCGCTAACTATGGCTACACCTTC; cdr3_aa: CASSPGYSLANYGYTF
j_call: TRBJ1-1; clone_size: NA; cdr3_length: 15; d_call: TRBD1; v_call: TRBV6-5; cdr3_nt: TGTGCCAGCAGTTACAGGGGGCAGGGGGGCACTGAAGCTTTCTTT; cdr3_aa: CASSYRGQGGTEAFF
j_call: TRBJ2-1; clone_size: NA; cdr3_length: 13; d_call: NA; v_call: TRBV12-2; cdr3_nt: TGTGCAAGTCGCTTTTGGGGGGAGGATGAGCAGTTCTTC; cdr3_aa: CASRFWGEDEQFF
j_call: TRBJ1-2; clone_size: NA; cdr3_length: 14; d_call: NA; v_call: TRBV4-1; cdr3_nt: TGCGCCAAAAACCTAGTTCAGCGGTACTATGGCTACACCTTC; cdr3_aa: CAKNLVQRYYGYTF
j_call: TRBJ1-1; clone_size: NA; cdr3_length: 13; d_call: NA; v_call: TRBV4-2; cdr3_nt: TGTGCCAGCAGCCAGACAGGGAACACTGAAGCTTTCTTT; cdr3_aa: CASSQTGNTEAFF
j_call: TRBJ2-2; clone_size: once; cdr3_length: 13; d_call: NA; v_call: TRBV11-1; cdr3_nt: TGTGCCAGCAGCTCGAAATACACCGGGGAGCTGTTTTTT; cdr3_aa: CASSSKYTGELFF
j_call: TRBJ1-2; clone_size: NA; cdr3_length: 13; d_call: TRBD1; v_call: TRBV19; cdr3_nt: TGTGCCTCCCTCGGGCAGGGGGTACGAGGCTACACCTTC; cdr3_aa: CASLGQGVRGYTF
j_call: TRBJ2-3; clone_size: NA; cdr3_length: 18; d_call: NA; v_call: TRBV13; cdr3_nt: TGTGCCAGCAGCGCCCCGGACCTTTCTAGCGCGGACCCAGATACGCAGTATTTT; cdr3_aa: CASSAPDLSSADPDTQYF
j_call: TRBJ1-1; clone_size: NA; cdr3_length: 14; d_call: TRBD1; v_call: TRBV18; cdr3_nt: TGTGCCAGCTCACCAGGGACAGGGACCACTGAAGCTTTCTTT; cdr3_aa: CASSPGTGTTEAFF
j_call: TRBJ1-5; clone_size: NA; cdr3_length: 16; d_call: NA; v_call: TRBV21-1; cdr3_nt: TGTGCCAGCAGCACAGAACGGTCAGGAAGAACTCAGCCCCAGCATTTT; cdr3_aa: CASSTERSGRTQPQHF
j_call: TRBJ2-2; clone_size: NA; cdr3_length: 15; d_call: NA; v_call: TRBV3-1/TRBV3-2; cdr3_nt: TGTGCCACGCGGTGGGCAGGGGCGAACACCGGGGAGCTGTTTTTT; cdr3_aa: CATRWAGANTGELFF